Each of the 6 T cell receptor beta chains below was sequenced from the same sample in a study of response to subunit inactivated influenza vaccine. TCRdb itself ran the RT-PCR reads through MiXCR, one entry per CDR3 protein. The profile covers under 500,000 distinct CDR3 sequences, with roughly 11% appearing a single time and 10% to 15% taken by the ten largest. Sequenced here: PBMCs from blood, sampled roughly 6 weeks after vaccination. The receptors derive from a man aged 45-60 years who received an inactivated influenza vaccine.

This clonotype appeared many times. The gene calls are TRBV7-2 and TRBJ2-3, with D perhaps TRBD1 (5 bases). The ends were cut back, 4 bases at V and 10 bases at J, with 18 bases in the middle. Germline-derived CDR1 and CDR2 are SGHTA and FQGNSA. This CDR3 region has 14 residues. CDR3 DNA sequence: TGTGCCAGCAGCTCACGGCCCAGGGAATTCCCGCAGTATTTT. This sequence encodes CASSSRPREFPQYF.

The chain is built from TRBV6-2 or TRBV6-3 and TRBJ2-7; a weak D match, TRBD2 (8 bases). The V and J ends lost 5 bases and 3 bases respectively, with 14 bases between them. Germline CDR1 reads MNHEY; CDR2 reads SVGEGT. The CDR3 covers 14 residues. The CDR3 loop is CASSKQGTSYEQYF. CDR3 DNA: TGTGCCAGCAGTAAACAGGGGACTAGCTACGAGCAGTACTTC.

This clonotype was detected ten times or more. The rearrangement joins TRBV12-3 or TRBV12-4 to TRBJ2-1; D is perhaps TRBD2 (6 bases). V dropped 6 bases and J dropped 5 bases, with 11 bases sitting between them. This CDR3 comprises 13 residues. The CDR3 protein is CASRGGWDNEQFF. Here the CDR3 DNA reads TGTGCCAGCAGGGGGGGTTGGGACAATGAGCAGTTCTTC.

Ten or more counts support this clonotype. This chain's CDR3 is CASSQDTEAFF. The CDR3 DNA reads as TGTGCCAGCAGCCAAGACACTGAAGCTTTCTTT. This sequence joins TRBV7-2 and TRBJ1-1; D not resolved. Per the germline V gene, CDR1 is SGHTA and CDR2 is FQGNSA. This CDR3 region has 11 residues. Trimming took 5 bases from V and 3 from J, leaving 4 bases between them. Full variable domain (missing parts from reference TRBV7-2 and TRBJ1-1): GAGVSQSPSNKVTEKGKDVELRCDPISGHTALYWYRQSLGQGLEFLIYFQGNSAPDKSGLPSDRFSAERTGGSVSTLTIQRTQQEDSAVYLCASSQDTEAFFGQGTRLTVV.

This chain uses TRBV6-2 or TRBV6-3 with TRBJ1-1, with 8 positions matching TRBD1. The CDR3 has 15 amino acids. The junction had 12 bases not matched to a gene; V was cut back by 5 bases and J by 7 bases. Per germline, CDR1 MNHEY and CDR2 SVGEGT. The CDR3 DNA sequence: TGTGCCAGCAGTAAAACGAGACAGGGGTTGGATGAAGCTTTCTTT. It codes for CASSKTRQGLDEAFF.

This chain links TRBV29-1 with TRBJ2-1; 10 positions match TRBD2. From germline, CDR1 is SQVTM and CDR2 ANQGSEA. The CDR3 consists of 12 residues. CDR3 amino acids: CTVLAGVNEQFF. The CDR3 nucleotides are TGCACAGTCCTAGCGGGAGTCAATGAGCAGTTCTTC.